This T cell receptor (beta chain) was retrieved from a study of T cell clonality in common variable immunodeficiency. This clone was recorded at least ten times. Some clones are missing from TCRdb's copy, which holds only in-frame ones; the method was immunoSEQ multiplex PCR. The sample includes tens of thousands of clones, none of them occurring once. The specimen was peripheral blood mononuclear cells. This receptor was identified in a person aged 18 to 75 in good health.

The CDR3 region is CASSLESAGDSGNTIYF. The part of the CDR3 DNA that was read is TGTGCCAGCAGTTTAGAGTCGGCGGGAGACTCTGGAAACACC. This rearrangement joins TRBV12-3 or TRBV12-4 to TRBJ1-3; D call uncertain. The read terminates 3 residues ahead of where the CDR3 ends, so the germline J gene completes it. V was shortened by 1 base and J by 0 bases, with 13 bases between the two germline ends. The CDR3 totals 17 residues.